This T cell receptor (beta chain) appears in the sequencing data of a study of blood T cells in healthy people across ages. Individuals who donated were healthy Caucasians from Russia aged 6 to 90. The table lists this clonotype with a few counts. With a J-beta primer mix and a sample-barcoded 5' primer, a second PCR ran about 6 to 11 cycles. One entry per CDR3 protein results from TCRdb running MiXCR on the 5' RACE reads. The sample includes 1.5 million to 2 million distinct CDR3 sequences, 30% to 35% of them seen just once. The source is a woman aged 25-40 years in good health. The sample consisted of blood.

Written as DNA, the CDR3 is TGTGCCAGCAGCCAGACAGCGGGAGGTTCCTACGAGCAGTACTTC. Translation: CASSQTAGGSYEQYF. The chain carries TRBV3-1 and TRBJ2-7, with 9 bases that match TRBD2. CDR1 and CDR2 (germline): LGHDT, YNNKEL (reference sequence). The length of the CDR3 is 15 residues. Trimming cost V 3 bases and J 1 base; bases outside gene matches: 4.